The 5 T cell receptor beta chains presented below share a single source sample, sequenced in a study of PD-1 blockade in classical Hodgkin lymphoma. The time point was: cycle 4 day 1 (C4D1), after six to seven weeks of nivolumab. Relapse after autologous stem cell transplantation occurred in every patient, and brentuximab vedotin exposure varied. Method: immunoSEQ multiplex PCR; TCRdb's copy keeps in-frame clones and lacks some. The data hold under 40,000 clones, with roughly four fifths observed a single time. The starting material was peripheral blood mononuclear cells (PBMCs), obtained before the fourth cycle of nivolumab. The receptors were gathered from a human donor with classical Hodgkin lymphoma.

The chain has TRBV5-6 and TRBJ2-1, with D maybe TRBD2 (8 bases). V was shortened by 3 bases and J by 10 bases, with 14 bases between the two germline ends. The CDR3 totals 13 residues. The germline V gene encodes CDR1 SGHDT and CDR2 YYEEEE. The CDR3 sequence: CASSYRGGREQFF. The CDR3 DNA is TGTGCCAGCAGCTACAGGGGCGGGAGGGAGCAGTTCTTC.

The chain joins TRBV5-1 to TRBJ2-1; 9 positions match TRBD2. Trimming took 4 bases from V and 0 from J; bases not matched to a gene: 8. CDR1 SGHRS and CDR2 YFSETQ come from the germline V gene. The CDR3 sequence is 17 residues long. CDR3 loop: CASSGTPTSGSYNEQFF. As DNA, the CDR3 is TGCGCCAGCAGCGGCACGCCGACTAGCGGCTCCTACAATGAGCAGTTCTTC. Filled out from reference TRBV5-1 and TRBJ2-1, the complete variable domain reads KAGVTQTPRYLIKTRGQQVTLSCSPISGHRSVSWYQQTPGQGLQFLFEYFSETQRNKGNFPGRFSGRQFSNSRSEMNVSTLELGDSALYLCASSGTPTSGSYNEQFFGPGTRLTVL.

The chain uses TRBV11-3 and TRBJ2-3; TRBD2 is a possible D gene (7 bases). Germline V gene data show CDR1 as SGHNT and CDR2 as YENEEA. The CDR3 totals 15 residues. V lost 5 bases and J lost 3, with 15 bases in between. The CDR3 nucleotides are TGTGCCAGCAGCGTCCCGGGGGGCCCGACAGATACGCAGTATTTT. This codes for CASSVPGGPTDTQYF.

By frequency in the sample, this clone is medium-sized. V is TRBV6-6 and J is TRBJ1-1, with unresolved D. The germline gives CDR1 MNHNY, CDR2 SVGAGI (reference sequence). Trimming pared 7 bases from V and 4 bases from J, leaving 7 bases between. The CDR3 is made up of 11 amino acids. The CDR3 coding sequence is TGTGCCAGCACCGAGACCACTGAAGCTTTCTTT. Translation: CASTETTEAFF.

The V call is TRBV7-9, the J call TRBJ2-5; possible D gene TRBD2, 6 bases. This CDR3 has 15 residues. Germline lookup yields CDR1 SEHNR and CDR2 FQNEAQ (reference sequence). V was clipped by 5 bases and J by 1 base, with 14 bases between them. CDR3 bases: TGTGCCAGCAGCCATGGGCCTAGCGTCCAAGAGACCCAGTACTTC. Its protein product is CASSHGPSVQETQYF. The full variable domain, rest sourced from reference TRBV7-9 and TRBJ2-5, is DTGVSQNPRHKITKRGQNVTFRCDPISEHNRLYWYRQTLGQGPEFLTYFQNEAQLEKSRLLSDRFSAERPKGSFSTLEIQRTEQGDSAMYLCASSHGPSVQETQYFGPGTRLLVL.